This T cell receptor (beta chain) was found in a study of blood T cell repertoires in COVID-19. Study in general: COVID-19 samples, acute and convalescent, were from the United States, Italy and Spain.

Germline V lookup: CDR1 LGHDT, CDR2 YNNKEL (reference sequence). The CDR3 has 14 residues. The ends lost 4 bases at V and 6 bases at J; junction bases unmatched: 2. Original processing methods: Using reference gene primer amplification, nucleated cell counts were estimated. Assay: immunoSEQ multiplex PCR; the TCRdb copy retains only in-frame clones and omits some. V and J calls and clone size are given by that table; D and trimming were obtained from the DNA. Of around 180,000 clones detected, 84% appear once; the ten largest clones hold approximately 7.1%. Sequencing used peripheral blood. This clonotype originated in a human donor in a cohort sampled during active COVID-19. The rearrangement links TRBV3-1 (or the pseudogene TRBV3-2) to TRBJ1-6, with 8 positions matching TRBD1. Here the CDR3 reads CASSPGTGNSPLHF. Here the CDR3 DNA reads TGTGCCAGCAGCCCCGGGACAGGTAATTCACCCCTCCACTTT.